This T cell receptor (beta chain) stems from a study of post-analysis software for immune sequencing data. Study-wide context: The study covered relapsing-remitting, secondary progressive and progressive-relapsing courses of multiple sclerosis.

Unique molecular identifiers had been added to the TCR beta cDNA libraries. TCRdb reprocessed the PCR reads via MiXCR and lists one record per CDR3 protein. Altogether some 260,000 distinct CDR3 sequences are present, 30% to 45% being singletons, with the ten largest covering less than 6%. General study findings and limits: By F measure, strong co-clustering occurred among samples prepared in the same batch. Controls' normalized Chao1 diversity significantly exceeded that of multiple sclerosis patients.

With regard to this clonotype: Its target is unknown.

Specimen: blood. This receptor was obtained from a girl aged 10 to 17 with multiple sclerosis.

The CDR3, as DNA: TGCGCCAGCAGCGGAAGATCAGAAGGCGGGGCGGACACTGAAGCTTTCTTT. It translates to CASSGRSEGGADTEAFF. The chain has TRBV4-1 and TRBJ1-1; maybe TRBD1 (5 bases). Trimming took off 5 bases at V and 3 bases at J, with 22 bases between the two ends. The CDR3 spans 17 residues. Looked up from germline, CDR1 is MGHRA and CDR2 is YSYEKL.